These T cell receptor beta chains were read from a single sample in a study of control samples from healthy donors and cancer patients. Measured with immunoSEQ multiplex PCR; TCRdb has only the in-frame clones, and not every one. The sample lists tens of thousands of clones; 65% to 85% were seen once. The sample was PBMCs. These receptor sequences come from a man aged 65 to 79 with lung cancer. Each CDR3 is given with its conserved first and last residue. The order of the fields is J gene, D gene, clone size, V gene, CDR3 DNA, CDR3 protein. D genes are given only for firm matches. Not all rows give a size; the values are once, few, many and, for expanded clones, a class.

>TRBJ1-4|TRBD1|.|TRBV29-1
TGCAGCGTTTCGCGGACAGGGCAGAATGAAAAACTGTTTTTT
CSVSRTGQNEKLFF
>TRBJ2-2|.|.|TRBV11-2
TGTGCCAGCAGCGGAGACAACACGAACACCGGGGAGCTGTTTTTT
CASSGDNTNTGELFF
>TRBJ1-1|.|.|TRBV7-3
TGTGCCAGCAGCCTAGAAGGACACGGGAACACTGAAGCTTTCTTT
CASSLEGHGNTEAFF
>TRBJ2-2|TRBD1|.|TRBV20-1
TGCAGTGCTAGTCTAAATCCTCCGCCGGGACAGGGGGCCGTTCGAAGCGGGGAGCTGTTTTTT
CSASLNPPPGQGAVRSGELFF
>TRBJ1-1|.|once|TRBV12-3/TRBV12-4
TGTGCCAGCAGTGGACAGATGAACACTGAAGCTTTCTTT
CASSGQMNTEAFF
>TRBJ2-3|.|.|TRBV5-4
TGTGCCACCTCGAAAAGGGGGGGTGGCACAGATACGCAGTATTTT
CATSKRGGGTDTQYF
>TRBJ2-5|TRBD2|.|TRBV11-2
TGTGCCAGCAGCCCGTGGACTAGCCCTGAGACCCAGTACTTC
CASSPWTSPETQYF
>TRBJ2-3|.|.|TRBV15
TGTGCCACCAGCAGAGATGGTTCGACCGGCACAGATACGCAGTATTTT
CATSRDGSTGTDTQYF
>TRBJ2-7|.|few|TRBV5-1
TGCGCCAGCAGCTCCAGGACCCGGCATGACGTGGACGAGCAGTACTTC
CASSSRTRHDVDEQYF
>TRBJ1-1|.|.|TRBV14
TGTGCCAGCAGCCAAGATCTAGGTATGGTCACTGAAGCTTTCTTT
CASSQDLGMVTEAFF
>TRBJ1-1|.|.|TRBV12-5
TGTGCTAGTGGTTTGAGGGCCACCACTGAAGCTTTCTTT
CASGLRATTEAFF
>TRBJ2-2|.|.|TRBV7-3
TGTGCCAGCAGCTTAACGGCTACAGGGATGGACACCGGGGAGCTGTTTTTT
CASSLTATGMDTGELFF
>TRBJ1-1|TRBD1|once|TRBV24-1
TGTGCCACCAGTGCCCCCGGGACAGGGACCACTGAAGCTTTCTTT
CATSAPGTGTTEAFF
>TRBJ1-1|TRBD1|.|TRBV6-5
TGTGCCAGCAGGCGAAAGGGACAGCCCTCCGAAGCTTTCTTT
CASRRKGQPSEAFF
>TRBJ1-1|TRBD1|.|TRBV5-8
TGTGCCAGCAGCCTGACAGGGCACACTGAAGCTTTCTTT
CASSLTGHTEAFF
>TRBJ2-4|.|few|TRBV3-1/TRBV3-2
TGTGCCAGCAGCTACCTATCGGCCAAAAACATTCAGTACTTC
CASSYLSAKNIQYF
>TRBJ1-2|.|.|TRBV24-1
TGTGCCACCAGTGCTCGGCCAGGGCCGTCCTATGGCTACACCTTC
CATSARPGPSYGYTF
>TRBJ1-2|TRBD1|.|TRBV19
TGTGCCAGTAGTCAAAACAGGGGGCGCAACTATGGCTACACCTTC
CASSQNRGRNYGYTF
>TRBJ2-1|TRBD1|.|TRBV14
TGTGCCAGCAGCCCCGACAGGGGGTATTACAATGAGCAGTTCTTC
CASSPDRGYYNEQFF
>TRBJ2-7|.|.|TRBV27
TGTGCCAGCAGACCCAGGGGCGGGGAATGGTACGAGCAGTACTTC
CASRPRGGEWYEQYF
>TRBJ2-6|.|.|TRBV2
TGTGCCAGCACGGGTGAGGGAATGGGCGCCAACGTCCTGACTTTC
CASTGEGMGANVLTF
>TRBJ1-3|.|.|TRBV5-8
TGTGCCAGCAGCGTACCCACAGGCTCTGGAAACACCATATATTTT
CASSVPTGSGNTIYF
>TRBJ2-1|.|once|TRBV10-1
TGCGCCAGCAGTGAGGTGGGGGTGATCGATGAGCAGTTCTTC
CASSEVGVIDEQFF
>TRBJ2-3|.|.|TRBV11-1
TGTGCCAGCAGTCCGGGGCTTTGGAGCACAGATACGCAGTATTTT
CASSPGLWSTDTQYF
>TRBJ1-1|.|.|TRBV5-1
TGCGCCAGCAGCTCCCGGGGAGGGGCGCGGAACACTGAAGCTTTCTTT
CASSSRGGARNTEAFF
>TRBJ1-2|TRBD1|.|TRBV5-4
TGTGCCAGCAGCGCGTACCCCGGGACAGGGGCGGAGGATAGCTATGGCTACACCTTC
CASSAYPGTGAEDSYGYTF
>TRBJ1-5|.|.|TRBV19
TGTGCCAGTAGTAAAGGGGCAGACGTATATAGCAATCAGCCCCAGCATTTT
CASSKGADVYSNQPQHF
>TRBJ1-2|.|.|TRBV30
TGTGCCTGGAGGGGTGAGGGAGTCAGGGGTGGCTACACCTTC
CAWRGEGVRGGYTF
>TRBJ2-1|.|once|TRBV7-6
TGTGCCAGCAGCCCCAGCCCGGTTGGCGATGAGCAGTTCTTC
CASSPSPVGDEQFF
>TRBJ1-2|TRBD1|once|TRBV9
TGTGCCAGCAGCGACGACAGGGGGCTGAGTGGCTACACCTTC
CASSDDRGLSGYTF
>TRBJ2-5|.|.|TRBV6-4
TGTGCCAGCAGTGACTTAATCGGGGACCTTAAAGAGACCCAGTACTTC
CASSDLIGDLKETQYF
>TRBJ1-1|.|.|TRBV12-5
TGTGCTAGTGGTAGTGGGGGGAACACTGAAGCTTTCTTT
CASGSGGNTEAFF
>TRBJ2-3|TRBD2|.|TRBV6-5
TGTGCCGGCCAAGCAGCGGGGGGAAGCACAGATACGCAGTATTTT
CAGQAAGGSTDTQYF
>TRBJ2-2|.|once|TRBV19
TGTGCCTCATCCAAGGGACGTACGAACACCGGGGAGCTGTTTTTT
CASSKGRTNTGELFF
>TRBJ2-6|.|.|TRBV6-2/TRBV6-3
TGTGCCAGCAGTTACGGGGGGACTCCTGGGGCCAACGTCCTGACTTTC
CASSYGGTPGANVLTF
>TRBJ2-6|.|.|TRBV7-2
TGTGCCAGCAGCTTAACAGGGTACGGCTCTGGGGCCAACGTCCTGACTTTC
CASSLTGYGSGANVLTF
>TRBJ2-3|TRBD1|.|TRBV27
TGTGCCAGCAGCGGACAGGTGGGGGTCACAGATACGCAGTATTTT
CASSGQVGVTDTQYF
>TRBJ1-5|.|.|TRBV7-9
TGTGCCAGCAGCTTAGCGAACACTCATAGCAATCAGCCCCAGCATTTT
CASSLANTHSNQPQHF
>TRBJ2-7|TRBD1|once|TRBV9
TGTGCCAGCAGCCCCATGCCGGGACAGGTCACCTACGAGCAGTACTTC
CASSPMPGQVTYEQYF
>TRBJ2-2|TRBD2|.|TRBV7-8
TGTGCCAGCAGTTACATTTTGGGACTAGCGGGGGGTCTGAACACCGTGGAGCTGTTTTTT
CASSYILGLAGGLNTVELFF
>TRBJ2-7|.|.|TRBV7-9
TGTGCCAGCAGCTTATATACCAGCTACGAGCAGTACTTC
CASSLYTSYEQYF
>TRBJ2-1|TRBD2|.|TRBV15
TGTGCCACCAGCAGAGTGGGCGGGGAGGGCTACAATGAGCAGTTCTTC
CATSRVGGEGYNEQFF
>TRBJ1-1|.|.|TRBV5-1
TGCGCCAGCAGCTGGCCCGCTGCTGAAGCTTTCTTT
CASSWPAAEAFF
>TRBJ2-2|TRBD1|.|TRBV4-1
TGCGCCAGCAGCCTTAACAGGGGGCGTGTCACCGGGGAGCTGTTTTTT
CASSLNRGRVTGELFF
>TRBJ2-7|.|.|TRBV7-2
TGTGCCAGCAGCTTAGCGGGGCGACGTTCCTACGAGCAGTACTTC
CASSLAGRRSYEQYF
>TRBJ1-3|.|.|TRBV30
TGTGCCTGGGCGGATAGCTCTGGAAACACCATATATTTT
CAWADSSGNTIYF
>TRBJ2-3|TRBD1|.|TRBV6-5
TGTGCCAGCAGTCGGGACAGTCCGACGGATACGCAGTATTTT
CASSRDSPTDTQYF
>TRBJ1-2|TRBD1|.|TRBV7-9
TGTGCCAGCACCTATATCGGACAGGGAGGGATCTATGGCTACACCTTC
CASTYIGQGGIYGYTF
>TRBJ2-7|TRBD1|.|TRBV7-6
TGTGCCAGCAGCTTCTCGACAGGGGGCTCCTACGAGCAGTACTTC
CASSFSTGGSYEQYF
>TRBJ2-2|TRBD2|.|TRBV28
TGTGCCAGCAGGCCCCGGGAGGGGGTGACCGGGGAGCTGTTTTTT
CASRPREGVTGELFF
>TRBJ2-5|.|.|TRBV19
TGTGCCAGTAGTCGGGATCAGGGTAGAGAGACCCAGTACTTC
CASSRDQGRETQYF
>TRBJ1-2|TRBD1|.|TRBV10-2
TGCGCCAGCTCGAGACCGGGACAGGGGGCCTATGGCTACACCTTC
CASSRPGQGAYGYTF
>TRBJ1-2|.|few|TRBV3-1/TRBV3-2
TGTGCCGCAAAGACAGGAGCGGCGTCGGGCGGCTACACCTTC
CAAKTGAASGGYTF
>TRBJ1-4|.|.|TRBV6-5
TGTGCCAGCAGTAGCAGGAGGAATGAAAAACTGTTTTTT
CASSSRRNEKLFF
>TRBJ2-1|.|few|TRBV7-3
TGTGCCAGCAGCTTTCAATTGGGGGGCTACAATGAGCAGTTCTTC
CASSFQLGGYNEQFF